Reported below is one T cell receptor (beta chain). Its antigen is not known. CDR1 is LNHNV and CDR2 is YYDKDF in the germline V gene (reference sequence). V lost 5 bases, J lost 7 bases, and 0 bases stayed unmatched. The CDR3 runs to 13 residues. The record originates from a study of T-cell reconstitution after alpha-beta-depleted transplantation in children. Study-wide results and caveats: Expanded clones from the graft, numbering several hundred, reportedly supplied alpha-beta T cells about two months after transplant. From newly produced T cells came most of the T-cell counts and diversity one year after transplant. Several patients had high TCRbeta diversity at day 60; it came from surviving recipient T cells and thymic progenitors.

Unique molecular identifiers were incorporated into the prepared TCRbeta library. A single record per CDR3 protein comes from TCRdb applying MiXCR to the PCR reads. Among a few hundred thousand distinct CDR3 sequences, around 27% were seen once, and the ten largest hold 30% to 40%. The sample was PBMCs, taken before TCRalphabeta/CD19-depleted stem cell transplant. This TCR derives from a boy in the first two years of life with Wiskott-Aldrich syndrome, due to receive a stem cell transplant. V and J are TRBV15 and TRBJ1-6; 9 bases line up with TRBD1. The CDR3 nucleotides read TGTGCCACCAGCGGACAGGGGAATTCACCCCTCCACTTT. Translation: CATSGQGNSPLHF.